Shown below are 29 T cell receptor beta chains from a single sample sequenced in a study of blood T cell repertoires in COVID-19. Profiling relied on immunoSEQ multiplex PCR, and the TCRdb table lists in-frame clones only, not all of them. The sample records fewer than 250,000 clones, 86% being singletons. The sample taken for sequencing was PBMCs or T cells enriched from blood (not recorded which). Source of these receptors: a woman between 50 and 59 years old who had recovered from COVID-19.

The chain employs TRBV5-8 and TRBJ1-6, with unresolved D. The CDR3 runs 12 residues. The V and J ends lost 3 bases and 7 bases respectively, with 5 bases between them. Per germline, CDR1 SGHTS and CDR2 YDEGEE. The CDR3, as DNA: TGTGCCAGCAGCTCCAGAAATTCACCCCTCCACTTT. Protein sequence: CASSSRNSPLHF.

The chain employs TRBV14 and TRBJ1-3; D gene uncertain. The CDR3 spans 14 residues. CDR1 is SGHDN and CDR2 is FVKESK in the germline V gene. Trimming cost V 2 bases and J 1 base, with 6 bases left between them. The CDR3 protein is CASSQLISGNTIYF. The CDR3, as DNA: TGTGCCAGCAGCCAATTAATTTCTGGAAACACCATATATTTT.

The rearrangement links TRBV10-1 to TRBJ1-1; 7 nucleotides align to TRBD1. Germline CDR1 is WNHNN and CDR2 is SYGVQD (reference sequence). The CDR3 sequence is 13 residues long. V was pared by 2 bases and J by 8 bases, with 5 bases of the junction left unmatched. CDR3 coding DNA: TGCGCCAGCAGTGAGACCCCGGACAGGGAAGCTTTCTTT. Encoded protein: CASSETPDREAFF.

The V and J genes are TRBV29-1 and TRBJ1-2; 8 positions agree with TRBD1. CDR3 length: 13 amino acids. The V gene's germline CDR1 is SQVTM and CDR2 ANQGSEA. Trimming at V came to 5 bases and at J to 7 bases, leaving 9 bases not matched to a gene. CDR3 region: CSVNGQGLSGYTF. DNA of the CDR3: TGCAGCGTTAATGGACAGGGATTGTCTGGCTACACCTTC.

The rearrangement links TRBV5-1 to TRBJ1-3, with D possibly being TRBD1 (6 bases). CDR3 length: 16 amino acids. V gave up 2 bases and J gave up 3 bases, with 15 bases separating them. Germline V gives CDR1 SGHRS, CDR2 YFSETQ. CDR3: CASSLTTGIGGNTIYF. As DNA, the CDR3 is TGCGCCAGCAGCTTAACTACAGGGATCGGTGGAAACACCATATATTTT.

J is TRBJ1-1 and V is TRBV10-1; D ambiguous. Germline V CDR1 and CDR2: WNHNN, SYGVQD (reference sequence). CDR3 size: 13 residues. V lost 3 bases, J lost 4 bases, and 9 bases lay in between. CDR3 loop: CASSDGLSTEAFF. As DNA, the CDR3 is TGCGCCAGCAGTGACGGGTTAAGCACTGAAGCTTTCTTT.

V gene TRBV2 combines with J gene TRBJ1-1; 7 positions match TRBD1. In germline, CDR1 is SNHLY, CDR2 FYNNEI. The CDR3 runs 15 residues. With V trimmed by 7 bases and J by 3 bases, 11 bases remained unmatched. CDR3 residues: CASKRQGGVDTEAFF. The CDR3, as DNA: TGTGCCAGCAAGCGTCAGGGGGGTGTGGACACTGAAGCTTTCTTT.

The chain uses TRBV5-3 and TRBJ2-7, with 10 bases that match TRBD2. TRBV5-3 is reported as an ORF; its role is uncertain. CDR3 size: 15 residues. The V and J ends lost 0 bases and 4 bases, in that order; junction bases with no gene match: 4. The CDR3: CARSLEPSGSYEQYF. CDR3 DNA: TGTGCCAGAAGCTTGGAACCTAGCGGGAGTTACGAGCAGTACTTC.

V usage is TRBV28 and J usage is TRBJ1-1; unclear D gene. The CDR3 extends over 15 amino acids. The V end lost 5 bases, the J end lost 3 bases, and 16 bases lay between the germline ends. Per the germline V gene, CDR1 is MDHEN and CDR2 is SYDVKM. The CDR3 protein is CASSPLRGVYTEAFF. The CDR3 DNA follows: TGTGCCAGCAGTCCCCTGCGTGGTGTCTACACTGAAGCTTTCTTT.

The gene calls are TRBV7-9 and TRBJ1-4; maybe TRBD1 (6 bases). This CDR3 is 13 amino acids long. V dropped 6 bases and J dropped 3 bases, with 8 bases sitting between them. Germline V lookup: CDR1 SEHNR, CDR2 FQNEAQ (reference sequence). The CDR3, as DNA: TGTGCCAGCAGACAGGGTCCTAATGAAAAACTGTTTTTT. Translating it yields CASRQGPNEKLFF.

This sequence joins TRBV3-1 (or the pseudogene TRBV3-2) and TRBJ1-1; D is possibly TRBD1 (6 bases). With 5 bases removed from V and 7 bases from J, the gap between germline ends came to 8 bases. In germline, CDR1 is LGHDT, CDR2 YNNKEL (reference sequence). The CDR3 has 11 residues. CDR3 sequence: CASSKTGEAFF. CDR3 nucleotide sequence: TGTGCCAGCAGCAAGACAGGTGAAGCTTTCTTT.

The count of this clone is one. CDR3 sequence reads: CASRQGRGATDTQYF. The DNA for the CDR3 is TGCGCCAGCCGCCAAGGGAGGGGGGCCACAGATACGCAGTATTTT. This chain connects TRBV5-1 to TRBJ2-3; D may be TRBD2 (7 bases). Trimming stripped 7 bases from V and 2 bases from J, with 17 bases between. Germline V gene sequence: CDR1 SGHRS, CDR2 YFSETQ. This CDR3 has 15 amino acids. Complete variable domain (other parts from reference TRBV5-1 and TRBJ2-3): KAGVTQTPRYLIKTRGQQVTLSCSPISGHRSVSWYQQTPGQGLQFLFEYFSETQRNKGNFPGRFSGRQFSNSRSEMNVSTLELGDSALYLCASRQGRGATDTQYFGPGTRLTVL.

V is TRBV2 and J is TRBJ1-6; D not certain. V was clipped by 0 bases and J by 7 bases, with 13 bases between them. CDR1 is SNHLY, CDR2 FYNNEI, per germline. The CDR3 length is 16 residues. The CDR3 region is CASSEALARLNSPLHF. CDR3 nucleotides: TGTGCCAGCAGTGAAGCCCTGGCCAGGCTCAATTCACCCCTCCACTTT.

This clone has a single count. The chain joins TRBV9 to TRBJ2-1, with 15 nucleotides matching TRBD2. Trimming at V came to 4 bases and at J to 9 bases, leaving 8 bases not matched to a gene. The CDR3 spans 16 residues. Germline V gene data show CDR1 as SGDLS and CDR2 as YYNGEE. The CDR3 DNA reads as TGTGCCAGCAGCATCGGACTAGCGGGAGGGCCAGGTGAGCAGTTCTTC. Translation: CASSIGLAGGPGEQFF.

The CDR3 loop reads CASSVTGLPMYNEQFF. In DNA form, the CDR3 reads TGTGCCAGCAGCGTTACGGGACTACCAATGTACAATGAGCAGTTCTTC. This chain uses TRBV9 with TRBJ2-1; TRBD2 matches 7 bases. V lost 2 bases, J lost 4 bases, and 9 bases stayed unmatched. This CDR3 is 16 amino acids long. Germline CDR1 is SGDLS and CDR2 is YYNGEE.

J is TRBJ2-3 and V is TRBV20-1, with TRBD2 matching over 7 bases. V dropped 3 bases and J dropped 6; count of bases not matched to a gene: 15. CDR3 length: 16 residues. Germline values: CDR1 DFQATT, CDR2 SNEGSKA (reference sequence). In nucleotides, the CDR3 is TGCAGTGCTAGTTTCCTCTTGACGGGAGGTGGTGATACGCAGTATTTT. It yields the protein CSASFLLTGGGDTQYF.

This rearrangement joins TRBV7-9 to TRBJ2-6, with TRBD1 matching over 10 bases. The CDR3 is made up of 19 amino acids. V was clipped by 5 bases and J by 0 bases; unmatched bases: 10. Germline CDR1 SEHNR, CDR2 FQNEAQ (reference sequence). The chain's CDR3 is CASSHRDRGDDSGANVLTF. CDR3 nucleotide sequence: TGTGCCAGCAGCCACCGGGACAGGGGCGATGACTCTGGGGCCAACGTCCTGACTTTC.

The CDR3 protein is CASSYSQGAPSPLHF. The CDR3 DNA sequence: TGTGCCAGCAGTTACTCACAGGGGGCGCCTTCACCCCTCCACTTT. V gene TRBV6-5 combines with J gene TRBJ1-6; 9 nucleotides line up with TRBD1. The CDR3 loop spans 15 amino acids. Trimming removed 0 bases from V and 9 bases from J; junction bases left unmatched: 3. Germline V gene data show CDR1 as MNHEY and CDR2 as SVGAGI.

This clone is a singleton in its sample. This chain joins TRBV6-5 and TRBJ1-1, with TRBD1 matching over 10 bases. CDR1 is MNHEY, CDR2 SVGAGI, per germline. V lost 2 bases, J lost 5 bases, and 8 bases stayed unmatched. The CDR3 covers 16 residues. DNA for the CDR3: TGTGCCAGCAGTTACCCTTCGACAGGGGGCTTAACTGAAGCTTTCTTT. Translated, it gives CASSYPSTGGLTEAFF.

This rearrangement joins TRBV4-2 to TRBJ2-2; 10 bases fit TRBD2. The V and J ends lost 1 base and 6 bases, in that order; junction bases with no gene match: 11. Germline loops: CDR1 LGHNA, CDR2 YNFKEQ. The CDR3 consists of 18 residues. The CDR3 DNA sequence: TGTGCCAGCAGCCAAGGGAGGAGGGGACTAGCGATTGCCGGGGAGCTGTTTTTT. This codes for CASSQGRRGLAIAGELFF.

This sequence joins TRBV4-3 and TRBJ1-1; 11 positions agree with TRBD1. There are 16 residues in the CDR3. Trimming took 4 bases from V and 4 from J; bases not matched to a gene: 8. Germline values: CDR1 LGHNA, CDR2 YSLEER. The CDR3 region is CASSPTLDRGLTEAFF. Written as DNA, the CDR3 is TGCGCCAGCAGCCCGACCCTGGACAGGGGGCTCACTGAAGCTTTCTTT.

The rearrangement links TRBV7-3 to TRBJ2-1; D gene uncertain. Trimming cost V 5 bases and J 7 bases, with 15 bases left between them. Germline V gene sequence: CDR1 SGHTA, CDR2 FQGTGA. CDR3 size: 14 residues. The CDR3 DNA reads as TGTGCCAGCAGCCCCGGAAGAGCTAGTAATGAGCAGTTCTTC. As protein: CASSPGRASNEQFF.

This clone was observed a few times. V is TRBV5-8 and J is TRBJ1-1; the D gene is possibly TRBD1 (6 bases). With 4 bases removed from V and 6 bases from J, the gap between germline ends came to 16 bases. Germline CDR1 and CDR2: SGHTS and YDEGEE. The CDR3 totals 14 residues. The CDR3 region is CASSAHFRGAEAFF. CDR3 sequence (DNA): TGTGCCAGCAGCGCCCACTTCAGGGGCGCTGAAGCTTTCTTT.

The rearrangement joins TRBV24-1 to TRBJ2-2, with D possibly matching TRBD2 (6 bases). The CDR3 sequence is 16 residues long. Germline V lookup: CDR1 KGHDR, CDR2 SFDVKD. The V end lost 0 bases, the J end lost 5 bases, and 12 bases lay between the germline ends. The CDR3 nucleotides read TGTGCCACCAGTGATTTGCGGCTAGCGCCGACCGGGGAGCTGTTTTTT. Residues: CATSDLRLAPTGELFF.

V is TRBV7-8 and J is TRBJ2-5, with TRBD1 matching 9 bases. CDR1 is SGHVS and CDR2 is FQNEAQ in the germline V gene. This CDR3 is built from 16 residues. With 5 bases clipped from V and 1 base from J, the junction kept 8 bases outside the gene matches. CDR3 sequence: CASSPARDRAQETQYF. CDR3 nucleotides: TGTGCCAGCAGCCCCGCCCGGGACAGGGCCCAAGAGACCCAGTACTTC.

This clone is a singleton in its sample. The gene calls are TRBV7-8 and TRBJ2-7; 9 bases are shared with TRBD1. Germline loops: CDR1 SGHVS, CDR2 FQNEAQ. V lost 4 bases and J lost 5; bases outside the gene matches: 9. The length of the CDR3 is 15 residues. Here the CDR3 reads CASSSAGTGSHEQYF. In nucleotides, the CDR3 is TGTGCCAGCAGCTCCGCCGGGACAGGGTCCCACGAGCAGTACTTC.

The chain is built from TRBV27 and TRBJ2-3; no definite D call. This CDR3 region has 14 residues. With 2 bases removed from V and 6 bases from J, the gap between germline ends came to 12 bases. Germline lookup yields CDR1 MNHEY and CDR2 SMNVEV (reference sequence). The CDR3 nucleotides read TGTGCCAGCAGTTTAGTGGCTCCACCCGATACGCAGTATTTT. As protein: CASSLVAPPDTQYF.

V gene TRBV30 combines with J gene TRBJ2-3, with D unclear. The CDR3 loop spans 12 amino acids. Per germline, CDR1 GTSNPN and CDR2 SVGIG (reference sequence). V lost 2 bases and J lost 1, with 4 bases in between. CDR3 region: CAWSSGTDTQYF. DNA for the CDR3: TGTGCCTGGAGTTCGGGCACAGATACGCAGTATTTT.

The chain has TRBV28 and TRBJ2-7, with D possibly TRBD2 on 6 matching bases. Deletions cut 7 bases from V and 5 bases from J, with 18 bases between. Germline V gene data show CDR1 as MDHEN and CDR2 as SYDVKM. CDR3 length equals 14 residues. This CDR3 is CASIPSGGGDEQYF. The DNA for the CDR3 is TGTGCCAGCATACCCTCCGGGGGTGGTGACGAGCAGTACTTC. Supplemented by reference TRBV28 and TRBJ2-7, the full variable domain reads DVKVTQSSRYLVKRTGEKVFLECVQDMDHENMFWYRQDPGLGLRLIYFSYDVKMKEKGDIPEGYSVSREKKERFSLILESASTNQTSMYLCASIPSGGGDEQYFGPGTRLTVT.